This is a list of T cell receptor beta chains from one sample in a study of cytomegalovirus exposure and HLA in healthy donors. Method: immunoSEQ multiplex PCR; TCRdb's copy keeps in-frame clones and lacks some. The table has about 89,000 clones, less than 80% seen once; the top ten hold roughly 1.3%. The sequenced sample was PBMCs. The receptor source for this set is a male donor in good health and CMV-seronegative. Each CDR3 is given with its conserved first and last residue. A D gene is named only where the DNA matches it firmly. Not every row has a clone size; where given, it reads once, few, many or a size class.

>TRBJ1-1|TRBD1|TRBV7-9|.
TGTGCCAGCAGCTACGGACAGGAACGGGGGAGTGAAGCTTTCTTT
CASSYGQERGSEAFF
>TRBJ2-1|.|TRBV7-2|.
TGTGCCAGCACCCAAGGGGGAACCTACAATGAGCAGTTCTTC
CASTQGGTYNEQFF
>TRBJ1-2|TRBD1|TRBV4-3|few
TGCGCCAGCAGCCATCCTGACAGGGGCCTGTATGGCTACACCTTC
CASSHPDRGLYGYTF
>TRBJ2-2|.|TRBV7-8|.
TGTGCCAGCAGCCCAAGCAAAAACACCGGGGAGCTGTTTTTT
CASSPSKNTGELFF
>TRBJ1-2|.|TRBV6-1|.
TGTGCCAGCAGTGAACAGTATCGCATTAATTATGGCTACACCTTC
CASSEQYRINYGYTF
>TRBJ1-2|TRBD1|TRBV5-1|.
TGCGCCAGCAGCTCCCGACAGGGGGCAAACTATGGCTACACCTTC
CASSSRQGANYGYTF
>TRBJ1-1|TRBD1|TRBV7-9|few
TGTGCCATCAGAACAGGGGGCACTGAAGCTTTCTTT
CAIRTGGTEAFF
>TRBJ1-1|TRBD1|TRBV7-6|.
TGTGCCAGCAGCTTGCAGGGGGGCACTGAAGCTTTCTTT
CASSLQGGTEAFF
>TRBJ2-1|TRBD2|TRBV7-6|.
TGTGCCAGCAGCCCGTCCTCCGGGACTAGTTATGAGCAGTTCTTC
CASSPSSGTSYEQFF
>TRBJ2-6|.|TRBV12-5|.
TGTGCTAGTGGTTTTGAGGCGGGTTCTGGGGCCAACGTCCTGACTTTC
CASGFEAGSGANVLTF
>TRBJ2-2|TRBD1|TRBV5-1|.
TGCGCCAGCAGCTTTGGGACAGTGTTCGCGAACACCGGGGAGCTGTTTTTT
CASSFGTVFANTGELFF
>TRBJ2-3|.|TRBV9|.
TGTGCCAGCAGCGCGGCGTCTGGTAGCGCAGATACGCAGTATTTT
CASSAASGSADTQYF
>TRBJ1-6|TRBD1|TRBV7-8|.
TGTGCCAGCAGCGGGGACAGGGATAATTCACCCCTCCACTTT
CASSGDRDNSPLHF
>TRBJ1-1|TRBD1|TRBV7-3|.
TGTGCCAGCAGCTCGGGGACAGGGAGAAAAGCTTTCTTT
CASSSGTGRKAFF
>TRBJ2-7|TRBD2|TRBV18|.
TGTGCCAGCTCACCCTCTAGCGGGAGCTCCTACGAGCAGTACTTC
CASSPSSGSSYEQYF
>TRBJ1-6|.|TRBV6-1|.
TGTGCCAGCAGTGAATTCGGGGATTCACCCCTCCACTTT
CASSEFGDSPLHF
>TRBJ2-7|.|TRBV7-2|.
TGTGCCAGCAGCTTAGCCGACAGGAGTATCTACGAGCAGTACTTC
CASSLADRSIYEQYF
>TRBJ2-3|TRBD1|TRBV27|.
TGTGCCAGCAGTCCCTCAGGGACAGGCACAGATACGCAGTATTTT
CASSPSGTGTDTQYF
>TRBJ1-4|.|TRBV4-3|.
TGCGCCAGCAGCCAAGATTCGGGTGCAACTAATGAAAAACTGTTTTTT
CASSQDSGATNEKLFF
>TRBJ1-1|.|TRBV19|.
TGTGCCAGTAGAAACCAGGGGAACACTGAAGCTTTCTTT
CASRNQGNTEAFF
>TRBJ1-6|.|TRBV9|few
TGTGCCAGCAGCGTAGGAGGGAAGAATTCACCCCTCCACTTT
CASSVGGKNSPLHF
>TRBJ2-7|.|TRBV28|.
TGTGCCAGCAGGTCGGACTGGTCCTACGAGCAGTACTTC
CASRSDWSYEQYF
>TRBJ1-1|.|TRBV28|.
TGTGCCAGCAGTCTGTGGACACGCAACACTGAAGCTTTCTTT
CASSLWTRNTEAFF
>TRBJ2-1|TRBD2|TRBV7-6|.
TGTGCCAGCAGCCTGTGGCTAGCGGATTTTGAGCAGTTCTTC
CASSLWLADFEQFF
>TRBJ1-2|TRBD1|TRBV27|.
TGTGCCAGCAGCCCCGGGACAGGGGGCGTTTATGGCTACACCTTC
CASSPGTGGVYGYTF